This paragraph covers one T cell receptor beta chain sequence. The same CDR3 also results from other DNA sequences found in this sample. The CDR3 runs 19 residues. V lost 6 bases and J lost 0; bases outside the gene matches: 16. Germline V gene lookup returns CDR1 SNHLY and CDR2 FYNNEI. Patients with alopecia areata provided lesional scalp punch biopsies as well as peripheral blood. This sample stems from a study of CD8+ T cells in alopecia areata. Study at large: Treated patients took oral tofacitinib at 5 to 10 mg twice daily.

Extraction of RNA preceded its reverse transcription into cDNA, which served as the sequencing template. The data were produced by immunoSEQ multiplex PCR, yet TCRdb's version contains in-frame clones alone and is incomplete. The table records about 19,000 clones, about 59% of them present only once. The starting material was skin, obtained at week 0. The genes are TRBV2 and TRBJ2-1, with 8 bases identical to TRBD1. This sequence was found in a human donor with alopecia areata. CDR3 sequence: CASRGDRKGLSLSYNEQFF. As DNA, the CDR3 is TGTGCCAGCAGGGGGGACAGGAAAGGCCTCTCCCTCTCCTACAATGAGCAGTTCTTC.